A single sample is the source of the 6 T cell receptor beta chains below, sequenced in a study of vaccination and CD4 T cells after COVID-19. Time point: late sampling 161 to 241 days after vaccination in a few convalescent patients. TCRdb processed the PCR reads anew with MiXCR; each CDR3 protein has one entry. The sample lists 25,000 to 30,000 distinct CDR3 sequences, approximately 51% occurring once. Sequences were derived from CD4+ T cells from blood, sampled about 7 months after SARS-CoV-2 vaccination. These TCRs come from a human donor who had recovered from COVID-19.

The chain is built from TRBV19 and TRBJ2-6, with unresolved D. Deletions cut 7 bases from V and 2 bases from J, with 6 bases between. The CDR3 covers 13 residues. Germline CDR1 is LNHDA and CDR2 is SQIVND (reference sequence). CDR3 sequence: CASILTGANVLTF. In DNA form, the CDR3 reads TGTGCCAGTATCCTGACTGGGGCCAACGTCCTGACTTTC.

This chain's CDR3 is CASSFRDTPYNEQFF. The CDR3 DNA reads TGTGCCAGCAGCTTCCGGGACACACCGTACAATGAGCAGTTCTTC. The chain links TRBV7-2 to TRBJ2-1; TRBD1 might be the D (6 bases). V gave up 3 bases and J gave up 4 bases, with 13 bases separating them. Looked up from germline, CDR1 is SGHTA and CDR2 is FQGNSA. The CDR3 has 15 amino acids.

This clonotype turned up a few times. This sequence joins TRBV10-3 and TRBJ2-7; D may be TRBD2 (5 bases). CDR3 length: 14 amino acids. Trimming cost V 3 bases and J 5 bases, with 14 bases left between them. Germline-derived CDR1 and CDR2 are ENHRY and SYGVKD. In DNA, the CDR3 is TGTGCCATCAGTGAAAGGGAGCGGTTGAACGAGCAGTACTTC. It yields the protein CAISERERLNEQYF.

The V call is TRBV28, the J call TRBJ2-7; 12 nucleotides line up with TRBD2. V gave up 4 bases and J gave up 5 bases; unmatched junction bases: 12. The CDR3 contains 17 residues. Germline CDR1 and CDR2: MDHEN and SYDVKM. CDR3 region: CASSSKTSGSPLNEQYF. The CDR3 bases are TGTGCCAGCAGTTCCAAGACTAGCGGGAGCCCCCTGAACGAGCAGTACTTC.

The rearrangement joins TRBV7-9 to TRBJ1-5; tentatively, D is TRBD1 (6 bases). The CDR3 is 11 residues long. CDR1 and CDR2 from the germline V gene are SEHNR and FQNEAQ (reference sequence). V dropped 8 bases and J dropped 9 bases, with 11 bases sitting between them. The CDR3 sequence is CASGEGGPQHF. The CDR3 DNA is TGTGCCAGCGGGGAGGGGGGGCCCCAGCATTTT.

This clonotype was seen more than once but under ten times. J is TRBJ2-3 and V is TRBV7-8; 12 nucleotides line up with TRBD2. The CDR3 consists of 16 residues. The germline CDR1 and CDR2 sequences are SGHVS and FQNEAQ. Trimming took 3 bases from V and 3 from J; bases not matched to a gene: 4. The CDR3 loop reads CASSFPTSGRTDTQYF. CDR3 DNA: TGTGCCAGCAGCTTCCCAACTAGCGGGAGGACAGATACGCAGTATTTT.